One and the same sample provided the 6 T cell receptor beta chains below, sequenced in a study of T cell repertoires in cytomegalovirus infection. The antigens for these receptors are not known. TCRdb processed the reads anew with MiXCR; each CDR3 protein has one entry. This sample has 350,000 to 400,000 distinct CDR3 sequences, with about 35% found just once. Source: cultured PBMCs, taken from culture after CMV antigen stimulation. Source of these receptors: a human donor in good health (CMV status not recorded). Some clones in this sample may be carry-over from other donors' samples.

This chain connects TRBV15 to TRBJ2-1; 10 positions match TRBD2. V lost 5 bases and J lost 5; bases outside the gene matches: 9. CDR3 length: 16 residues. Germline values: CDR1 LNHNV, CDR2 YYDKDF (reference sequence). CDR3 region: CATSASGTSVNNEQFF. The CDR3 DNA reads TGTGCCACCAGCGCCTCCGGGACTAGCGTTAACAATGAGCAGTTCTTC.

The chain is built from TRBV6-2 or TRBV6-3 and TRBJ2-1; 10 nucleotides agree with TRBD2. From germline, CDR1 is MNHEY and CDR2 SVGEGT. The length of the CDR3 is 15 residues. Trimming at V came to 5 bases and at J to 7 bases, leaving 8 bases not matched to a gene. The CDR3 region is CASSETSGAANEQFF. The DNA for the CDR3 is TGTGCCAGCAGTGAAACTAGCGGGGCAGCAAATGAGCAGTTCTTC.

J is TRBJ2-1 and V is TRBV6-1; 9 nucleotides match TRBD1. Germline V gene lookup returns CDR1 MNHNS and CDR2 SASEGT. This CDR3 contains 16 residues. V lost 5 bases and J lost 8; bases outside the gene matches: 13. The CDR3 loop is CASSYPTGQGLDEQFF. The CDR3 bases are TGTGCCAGCAGTTACCCCACGGGACAGGGTTTGGATGAGCAGTTCTTC.

The rearrangement joins TRBV30 to TRBJ2-2, with TRBD2 as a possible D gene (5 bases). The CDR3 consists of 11 residues. V was pared by 4 bases and J by 10 bases, with 10 bases between. Germline assignment: CDR1 GTSNPN and CDR2 SVGIG (reference sequence). The CDR3 nucleotides read TGTGCCTGGACCCTAGCAGCGGAGCTGTTTTTT. Protein product: CAWTLAAELFF.

This rearrangement joins TRBV30 to TRBJ1-4; no clear D gene. Germline CDR1 is GTSNPN and CDR2 is SVGIG (reference sequence). V was cut by 6 bases and J by 3 bases, with 11 bases left in between. The CDR3 has 13 residues. The CDR3 DNA reads TGTGCCTGCAGCAGGCTTGCTAATGAAAAACTGTTTTTT. Translation gives CACSRLANEKLFF.

This clonotype was observed a few times. This chain connects TRBV28 to TRBJ2-1; weak D call: TRBD1 (7 bases). The CDR3 has 16 amino acids. Germline V gene sequence: CDR1 MDHEN, CDR2 SYDVKM. V gave up 5 bases and J gave up 4 bases, with 18 bases separating them. CDR3 sequence: CASSPTGRGEYNEQFF. The CDR3 nucleotides are TGTGCCAGCAGTCCCACTGGCAGGGGGGAATACAATGAGCAGTTCTTC.